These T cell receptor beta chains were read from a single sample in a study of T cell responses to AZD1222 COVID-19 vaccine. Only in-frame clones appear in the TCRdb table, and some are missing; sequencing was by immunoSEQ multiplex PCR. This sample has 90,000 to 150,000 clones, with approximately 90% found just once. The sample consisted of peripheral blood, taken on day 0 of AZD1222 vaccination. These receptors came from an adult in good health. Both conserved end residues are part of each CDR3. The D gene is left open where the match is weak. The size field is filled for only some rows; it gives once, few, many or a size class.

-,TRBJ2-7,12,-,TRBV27,CASRGGLYEQYF,TGTGCCAGCAGGGGGGGGCTCTACGAGCAGTACTTC
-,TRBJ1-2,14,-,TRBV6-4,CASSDSAEGYGYTF,TGTGCCAGCAGTGACTCGGCAGAGGGATACGGCTACACCTTC
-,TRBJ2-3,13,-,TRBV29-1,CSAGGTHTDTQYF,TGCAGCGCGGGGGGCACCCACACAGATACGCAGTATTTT
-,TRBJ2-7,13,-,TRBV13,CASSGTHAYEQYF,TGTGCCAGCAGCGGGACGCACGCCTACGAGCAGTACTTC
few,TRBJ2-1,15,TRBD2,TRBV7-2,CASILQAGGPNEQFF,TGTGCCAGCATCCTTCAGGCGGGGGGGCCCAATGAGCAGTTCTTC
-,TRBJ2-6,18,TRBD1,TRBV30,CAWRAPGQEKPGANVLTF,TGTGCCTGGAGAGCTCCGGGACAGGAAAAACCTGGGGCCAACGTCCTGACTTTC
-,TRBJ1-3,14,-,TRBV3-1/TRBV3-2,CASSQGTSGNTIYF,TGTGCCAGCAGCCAAGGGACATCTGGAAACACCATATATTTT
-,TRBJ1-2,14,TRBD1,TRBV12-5,CASGLRQGDYGYTF,TGTGCTAGTGGTCTTCGACAGGGGGACTATGGCTACACCTTC
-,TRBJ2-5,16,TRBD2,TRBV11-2,CASSLTRTRPQETQYF,TGTGCCAGCAGCTTAACCAGGACTAGACCACAAGAGACCCAGTACTTC
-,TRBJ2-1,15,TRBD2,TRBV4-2,CASSRSGGPANEQFF,TGTGCCAGCAGCCGTAGCGGGGGCCCCGCCAATGAGCAGTTCTTC
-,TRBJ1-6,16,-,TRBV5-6,CASSPDGWSGSSPLHF,TGTGCCAGCAGCCCCGACGGGTGGTCAGGATCTTCACCCCTCCACTTT
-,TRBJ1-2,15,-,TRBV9,CASSVDPSNNYGYTF,TGTGCCAGCAGCGTAGACCCCTCCAATAACTATGGCTACACCTTC
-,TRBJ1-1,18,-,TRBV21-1,CASSKKNRAWMGDTEAFF,TGTGCCAGCAGCAAAAAGAATCGTGCGTGGATGGGGGACACTGAAGCTTTCTTT
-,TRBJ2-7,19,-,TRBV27,CASSPRGFRVSTRGYEQYF,TGTGCCAGCAGTCCCCGGGGATTCAGGGTTTCCACCAGGGGCTACGAGCAGTACTTC
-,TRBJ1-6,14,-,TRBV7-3,CASSLGPLGSPLHF,TGTGCCAGCAGCTTAGGGCCCCTCGGGTCACCCCTCCACTTT
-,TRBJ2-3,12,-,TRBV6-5,CASRLRGAPEYF,TGTGCCAGCAGATTGAGGGGTGCCCCCGAGTATTTT
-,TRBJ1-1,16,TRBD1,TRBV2,CASRADREPQNTEAFF,TGTGCCAGCAGGGCTGACAGGGAACCCCAGAACACTGAAGCTTTCTTT
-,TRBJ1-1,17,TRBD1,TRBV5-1,CASSFRQGVHMNTEAFF,TGCGCCAGCAGCTTTCGACAGGGTGTACACATGAACACTGAAGCTTTCTTT
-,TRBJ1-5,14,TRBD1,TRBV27,CASSSSTGLQPQHF,TGTGCCAGCAGTTCGTCGACAGGGCTTCAGCCCCAGCATTTT
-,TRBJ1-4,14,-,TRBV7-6,CASSLGTLNEKLFF,TGTGCCAGCAGCTTAGGAACTCTTAATGAAAAACTGTTTTTT
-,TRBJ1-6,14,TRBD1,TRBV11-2,CASSWPGQNSPLHF,TGTGCCAGCAGCTGGCCGGGACAGAATTCACCCCTCCACTTT
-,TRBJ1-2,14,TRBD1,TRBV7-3,CASSPDGQGHGYTF,TGTGCCAGCAGCCCTGACGGACAGGGGCACGGCTACACCTTC